Listed here are 25 T cell receptor beta chains from one sample, sequenced in a study of T-cell reconstitution after alpha-beta-depleted transplantation in children. Library preparation (for TCRbeta) was performed with unique molecular identifiers. A single record per CDR3 protein comes from TCRdb applying MiXCR to the PCR reads. The table lists a few hundred thousand distinct CDR3 sequences, over 10% of them singletons. The sample here was PBMCs, mostly from graft donor cells, taken 360 days after TCRalphabeta/CD19-depleted stem cell transplant. The receptors were gathered from a male patient aged 10-17 years who had a stem cell transplant for acute myeloid leukemia, so the T cells may come from the graft donor.

The rearrangement joins TRBV5-1 to TRBJ2-1; 9 nucleotides line up with TRBD2. CDR1 and CDR2 from the germline V gene are SGHRS and YFSETQ. The CDR3 is made up of 17 amino acids. V lost 3 bases to trimming and J lost 2 bases; unmatched junction nucleotides: 9. The CDR3 DNA follows: TGCGCCAGCAGCTCCTATGCACTAGCGGGCCCCTACAATGAGCAGTTCTTC. It specifies CASSSYALAGPYNEQFF.

This clonotype was seen only a few times. As DNA, the CDR3 is TGTGCCAGCAGTTACTCAGGCACCCGCTACACCTTC. Translated, it gives CASSYSGTRYTF. The chain links TRBV6-5 to TRBJ1-2; D call uncertain. The germline V gene has CDR1 MNHEY and CDR2 SVGAGI. The CDR3 is 12 residues long. V lost 0 bases, J lost 9 bases, and 8 bases lay in between.

This clonotype was seen more than once but under ten times. This chain uses TRBV4-3 with TRBJ1-5; D is uncertain. The CDR3 has 15 residues. Germline CDR1 reads LGHNA; CDR2 reads YSLEER. The V and J ends lost 0 bases and 0 bases respectively, with 6 bases between them. CDR3 sequence: CASSQDVYSNQPQHF. CDR3 DNA sequence: TGCGCCAGCAGCCAAGATGTGTATAGCAATCAGCCCCAGCATTTT.

The sample holds many counts of this clonotype. The CDR3 sequence is CASSFTGKDEQYF. In nucleotides, the CDR3 is TGCGCCAGCAGCTTCACAGGGAAGGACGAGCAGTACTTC. The V call is TRBV5-1, the J call TRBJ2-7; perhaps TRBD1 as D (6 bases). The germline CDR1 and CDR2 sequences are SGHRS and YFSETQ. CDR3 size: 13 residues. V was trimmed by 2 bases and J by 5 bases, leaving 11 bases between them. Variable domain in full (rest from reference TRBV5-1 and TRBJ2-7): KAGVTQTPRYLIKTRGQQVTLSCSPISGHRSVSWYQQTPGQGLQFLFEYFSETQRNKGNFPGRFSGRQFSNSRSEMNVSTLELGDSALYLCASSFTGKDEQYFGPGTRLTVT.

This clonotype turned up a few times. The rearrangement joins TRBV7-2 to TRBJ2-3; 10 nucleotides line up with TRBD2. Trimming took 4 bases from V and 1 from J; bases not matched to a gene: 5. The CDR3 consists of 16 residues. Per germline, CDR1 SGHTA and CDR2 FQGNSA. CDR3 residues: CASSSWTSGGTDTQYF. In DNA, the CDR3 is TGTGCCAGCAGCTCATGGACTAGCGGAGGCACAGATACGCAGTATTTT. The complete variable domain, with remaining parts taken from reference TRBV7-2 and TRBJ2-3, reads GAGVSQSPSNKVTEKGKDVELRCDPISGHTALYWYRQSLGQGLEFLIYFQGNSAPDKSGLPSDRFSAERTGGSVSTLTIQRTQQEDSAVYLCASSSWTSGGTDTQYFGPGTRLTVL.

The chain is built from TRBV29-1 and TRBJ2-4; D might be TRBD2 (5 bases). Germline V CDR1 and CDR2: SQVTM, ANQGSEA. The CDR3 extends over 12 amino acids. With 7 bases removed from V and 3 bases from J, the gap between germline ends came to 10 bases. The CDR3 is CSAVRGKNIQYF. The DNA for the CDR3 is TGCAGCGCGGTACGGGGCAAAAACATTCAGTACTTC.

This clonotype was seen ten or more times. The chain combines TRBV29-1 with TRBJ2-3, with TRBD2 matching 9 bases. Germline CDR1 is SQVTM and CDR2 is ANQGSEA. J was trimmed by 6 bases and V by 3 bases; bases with no gene match: 16. The CDR3 is made up of 17 amino acids. This CDR3 reads CSVDKTSGRLFGDTQYF. CDR3 DNA sequence: TGCAGCGTTGATAAGACTAGCGGAAGACTATTTGGGGATACGCAGTATTTT.

The V and J genes are TRBV28 and TRBJ1-5; D ambiguous. CDR1 is MDHEN, CDR2 SYDVKM, per germline. CDR3 length: 15 residues. Trimming cost V 6 bases and J 2 bases, with 14 bases left between them. This chain's CDR3 is CASSAEFRGNQPQHF. Here the CDR3 DNA reads TGTGCCAGCAGCGCCGAATTTCGTGGCAATCAGCCCCAGCATTTT.

This clonotype was counted ten times or more. This sequence joins TRBV29-1 and TRBJ2-7; 10 bases match TRBD2. The CDR3 extends over 14 amino acids. Germline V gene sequence: CDR1 SQVTM, CDR2 ANQGSEA. With V trimmed by 8 bases and J by 3 bases, 10 bases remained unmatched. CDR3 sequence (DNA): TGCAGCCCTGAGGATAGCGGGAGGAACTACGAGCAGTACTTC. Translation gives CSPEDSGRNYEQYF.

This clonotype occurred once. The chain joins TRBV7-9 to TRBJ2-3; 7 bases line up with TRBD1. Germline V lookup: CDR1 SEHNR, CDR2 FQNEAQ (reference sequence). The CDR3 runs 15 residues. Unmatched junction bases numbered 8, after V lost 6 bases and J lost 2 bases. The CDR3 DNA reads TGTGCCAGCAGTCCTACAGGGGAGATCACAGATACGCAGTATTTT. This sequence encodes CASSPTGEITDTQYF.

This clonotype was recorded at least ten times. The genes are TRBV5-1 and TRBJ1-2; 8 nucleotides line up with TRBD1. The CDR3 has 15 residues. CDR1 is SGHRS and CDR2 is YFSETQ in the germline V gene. The J segment lost 2 bases and the V segment lost 3 bases, leaving 6 bases of the junction unmatched. The CDR3 nucleotides are TGCGCCAGCAGCTACCGGGACAGGCCAAACTATGGCTACACCTTC. Protein sequence: CASSYRDRPNYGYTF.

The chain links TRBV4-2 to TRBJ2-1; 13 nucleotides agree with TRBD2. J gave up 9 bases and V 2 bases, and 10 bases lay outside the gene matches. The CDR3 loop spans 17 amino acids. Germline assignment: CDR1 LGHNA and CDR2 YNFKEQ. As DNA, the CDR3 is TGTGCCAGCAGCCAATACGGGACTAGCGGGGTTCTGGGTGAGCAGTTCTTC. Translation: CASSQYGTSGVLGEQFF.

This sequence joins TRBV20-1 and TRBJ2-7; either TRBD1 or TRBD2 may supply D (5 bases each). Trimming removed 3 bases at V and 5 bases at J, with 17 bases between. The CDR3 contains 14 residues. Germline V gene lookup returns CDR1 DFQATT and CDR2 SNEGSKA (reference sequence). As DNA, the CDR3 is TGCAGTGCTAGTGATCGAGGGGCCAGGGACGAGCAGTACTTC. It yields the protein CSASDRGARDEQYF.

This clonotype was picked up many times. The rearrangement links TRBV20-1 to TRBJ2-5; possible D gene TRBD2, 6 bases. The CDR3 covers 13 residues. Germline V gene sequence: CDR1 DFQATT, CDR2 SNEGSKA (reference sequence). The V end was cut by 0 bases, the J end by 5 bases, with 10 bases between. The CDR3 DNA reads as TGCAGTGCTAGAGATGGGACTCGGGAGACCCAGTACTTC. It is translated as CSARDGTRETQYF.

This chain uses TRBV27 with TRBJ2-1; D tentatively fits TRBD1 or TRBD2 (5 bases each). CDR1 is MNHEY and CDR2 is SMNVEV in the germline V gene (reference sequence). The CDR3 has 15 residues. V was cut by 6 bases and J by 3 bases, with 15 bases left in between. CDR3 region: CASRRGVALYNEQFF. DNA for the CDR3: TGTGCCAGCAGAAGAGGGGTGGCTCTCTACAATGAGCAGTTCTTC.

This clonotype appeared a few times. The rearrangement joins TRBV4-3 to TRBJ2-1; 12 bases match TRBD2. The CDR3 totals 15 residues. Germline trimming cut 3 bases from V and 7 bases from J; bases unmatched to any gene: 4. Germline V gene lookup returns CDR1 LGHNA and CDR2 YSLEER. The CDR3 sequence: CASSQVTSGRNEQFF. CDR3 in DNA: TGCGCCAGCAGCCAGGTGACTAGCGGGAGAAATGAGCAGTTCTTC.

This clonotype has ten or more counts. This chain connects TRBV29-1 to TRBJ1-5; no firm D call. The V end lost 4 bases, the J end lost 3 bases, and 7 bases lay between the germline ends. CDR3 size: 12 residues. CDR1 is SQVTM, CDR2 ANQGSEA, per germline. In nucleotides, the CDR3 is TGCAGCGTTGCTAGGGACAATCAGCCCCAGCATTTT. It is translated as CSVARDNQPQHF.

V usage is TRBV12-3 or TRBV12-4 and J usage is TRBJ2-2, with a tentative D call TRBD1 (6 bases). Trimming pared 5 bases from V and 5 bases from J, leaving 12 bases between. This CDR3 region has 14 residues. The CDR3 loop reads CASSPQGFTGELFF. The CDR3 DNA is TGTGCCAGCAGTCCACAGGGTTTTACCGGGGAGCTGTTTTTT.

This clonotype showed up just a few times. The V and J genes are TRBV11-2 and TRBJ2-5, with unresolved D. Trimming took off 8 bases at V and 5 bases at J, with 15 bases between the two ends. The length of the CDR3 is 13 residues. Germline values: CDR1 SGHAT, CDR2 FQNNGV. CDR3 protein: CASADSLRETQYF. CDR3 nucleotide sequence: TGTGCCAGCGCTGATTCCCTCCGGGAGACCCAGTACTTC.

The table lists this clonotype with a few counts. Written as DNA, the CDR3 is TGCGCCAGCAGCTTGGGGACAGGGAGGCCTTCTGGGGCCAACGTCCTGACTTTC. It is translated as CASSLGTGRPSGANVLTF. This chain uses TRBV5-1 with TRBJ2-6; 8 bases are shared with TRBD1. This CDR3 region has 18 residues. V lost 0 bases, J lost 1 base, and 6 bases stayed unmatched. The germline gives CDR1 SGHRS, CDR2 YFSETQ.

Points on this clonotype: A much larger clone lies a single base off, so this may be a read error. The chain combines TRBV7-3 with TRBJ2-3; no firm D call. Trimming stripped 2 bases from V and 5 bases from J, with 8 bases between. The CDR3 consists of 13 residues. The V gene's germline CDR1 is SGHTA and CDR2 FQGTGA. Here the CDR3 reads CASSLLHIDTQYF. In nucleotides, the CDR3 is TGTGCCAGCAGCTTATTACACATAGATACGCAGTATTTT. Full variable domain (remainder filled in from reference TRBV7-3 and TRBJ2-3): GAGVSQTPSNKVTEKGKYVELRCDPISGHTALYWYRQSLGQGPEFLIYFQGTGAADDSGLPNDRFFAVRPEGSVSTLKIQRTERGDSAVYLCASSLLHIDTQYFGPGTRLTVL.

In its sample, this clonotype was seen a few times. J is TRBJ1-5 and V is TRBV7-2, with D unclear. Per the germline V gene, CDR1 is SGHTA and CDR2 is FQGNSA. Trimming took 1 base from V and 0 from J, leaving 13 bases between them. The CDR3 contains 17 residues. CDR3 protein: CASSLVGSLNSNQPQHF. The CDR3 bases are TGTGCCAGCAGCTTAGTGGGCAGCCTAAATAGCAATCAGCCCCAGCATTTT.

This clonotype was observed a few times. The rearrangement joins TRBV18 to TRBJ1-2; D may be TRBD1 (5 bases). CDR1 and CDR2 (germline): KGHSH, LQKENI. The V gene lost 3 bases and the J gene lost 0 bases, with 11 bases spanning the gap. The CDR3 has 15 residues. CDR3 sequence (DNA): TGTGCCAGCTCACCTCCCGGGGCCCCTAACTATGGCTACACCTTC. This sequence encodes CASSPPGAPNYGYTF.

Only a few counts were recorded for this clonotype. This sequence joins TRBV11-1 and TRBJ2-7; D is possibly TRBD1 (6 bases). Germline V lookup: CDR1 SGHAT, CDR2 FQDESV (reference sequence). This CDR3 has 18 residues. V lost 5 bases to trimming and J lost 0 bases, with 23 bases between them. The CDR3 reads CASSPWPKEGGSSYEQYF. In DNA form, the CDR3 reads TGTGCCAGCAGCCCGTGGCCTAAAGAAGGGGGAAGCTCCTACGAGCAGTACTTC.

The chain joins TRBV20-1 to TRBJ2-3; D tentatively reads TRBD1 or TRBD2 (7 bases each). CDR3 size: 14 residues. Germline lookup yields CDR1 DFQATT and CDR2 SNEGSKA (reference sequence). Trimming left V 5 bases short and J 1 base short, with 13 bases between. Written as DNA, the CDR3 is TGCAGTGCTGCCAGGGGGGGGGGCACAGATACGCAGTATTTT. Protein: CSAARGGGTDTQYF.